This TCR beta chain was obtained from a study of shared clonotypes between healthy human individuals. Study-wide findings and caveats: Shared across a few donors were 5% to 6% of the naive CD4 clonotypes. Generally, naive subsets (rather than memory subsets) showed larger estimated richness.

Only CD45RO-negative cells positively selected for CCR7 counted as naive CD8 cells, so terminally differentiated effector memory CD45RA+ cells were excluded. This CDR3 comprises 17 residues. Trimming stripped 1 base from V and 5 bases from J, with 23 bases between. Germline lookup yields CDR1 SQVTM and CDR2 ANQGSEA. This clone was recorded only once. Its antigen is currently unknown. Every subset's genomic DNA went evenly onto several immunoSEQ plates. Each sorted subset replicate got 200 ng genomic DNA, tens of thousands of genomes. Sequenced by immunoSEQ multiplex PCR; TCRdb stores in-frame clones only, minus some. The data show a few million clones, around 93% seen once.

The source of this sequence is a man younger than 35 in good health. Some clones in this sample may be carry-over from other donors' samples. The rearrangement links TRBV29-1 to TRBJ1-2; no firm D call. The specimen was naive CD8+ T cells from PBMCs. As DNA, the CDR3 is TGCAGCGTTGAAGGGGTCGGCATGCCCGCTCCCTCTTATGGCTACACCTTC. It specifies CSVEGVGMPAPSYGYTF.